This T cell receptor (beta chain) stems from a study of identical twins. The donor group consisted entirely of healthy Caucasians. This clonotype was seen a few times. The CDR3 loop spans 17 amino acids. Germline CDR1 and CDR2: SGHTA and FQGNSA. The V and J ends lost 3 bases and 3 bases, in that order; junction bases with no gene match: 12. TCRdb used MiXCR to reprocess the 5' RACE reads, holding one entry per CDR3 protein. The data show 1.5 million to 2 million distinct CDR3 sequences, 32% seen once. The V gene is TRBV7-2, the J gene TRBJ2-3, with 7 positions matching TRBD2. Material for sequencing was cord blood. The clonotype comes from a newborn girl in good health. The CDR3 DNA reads TGTGCCAGCAGCTTTTTTGAGCGGGGCCATTCAACAGATACGCAGTATTTT. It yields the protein CASSFFERGHSTDTQYF. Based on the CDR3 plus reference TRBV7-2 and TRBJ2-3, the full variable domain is GAGVSQSPSNKVTEKGKDVELRCDPISGHTALYWYRQSLGQGLEFLIYFQGNSAPDKSGLPSDRFSAERTGGSVSTLTIQRTQQEDSAVYLCASSFFERGHSTDTQYFGPGTRLTVL.